The clone carrying this T cell receptor (beta chain) showed up just a few times. Its target is not known. The sample comes from a study of breast tumors, draining lymph nodes, adjacent tissues. Study-wide points: The lymph node origin of tumor T cells was framed as consistent with a hypothesis, not demonstrated.

This CDR3 spans 15 amino acids. Germline CDR1 and CDR2: MDHEN and SYDVKM. Trimming removed 5 bases at V and 2 bases at J, with 16 bases between. A single record per CDR3 protein comes from TCRdb applying MiXCR to the multiplex PCR reads. This sample has approximately 130,000 distinct CDR3 sequences, with about a fifth found just once. Breast cancer patients provided tissue from their axillary draining lymph nodes. The V call is TRBV28, the J call TRBJ2-7, with D perhaps assigned TRBD1 or TRBD2 (5 bases each). The receptor was derived from a female donor with breast cancer. Some clones in this sample may be carry-over from other donors' samples. Sequencing was done on a sample of axillary lymph node tissue. The CDR3 nucleotides read TGTGCCAGCAGTCTTCCGCGTGTGGGACCCTACGAGCAGTACTTC. It specifies CASSLPRVGPYEQYF.